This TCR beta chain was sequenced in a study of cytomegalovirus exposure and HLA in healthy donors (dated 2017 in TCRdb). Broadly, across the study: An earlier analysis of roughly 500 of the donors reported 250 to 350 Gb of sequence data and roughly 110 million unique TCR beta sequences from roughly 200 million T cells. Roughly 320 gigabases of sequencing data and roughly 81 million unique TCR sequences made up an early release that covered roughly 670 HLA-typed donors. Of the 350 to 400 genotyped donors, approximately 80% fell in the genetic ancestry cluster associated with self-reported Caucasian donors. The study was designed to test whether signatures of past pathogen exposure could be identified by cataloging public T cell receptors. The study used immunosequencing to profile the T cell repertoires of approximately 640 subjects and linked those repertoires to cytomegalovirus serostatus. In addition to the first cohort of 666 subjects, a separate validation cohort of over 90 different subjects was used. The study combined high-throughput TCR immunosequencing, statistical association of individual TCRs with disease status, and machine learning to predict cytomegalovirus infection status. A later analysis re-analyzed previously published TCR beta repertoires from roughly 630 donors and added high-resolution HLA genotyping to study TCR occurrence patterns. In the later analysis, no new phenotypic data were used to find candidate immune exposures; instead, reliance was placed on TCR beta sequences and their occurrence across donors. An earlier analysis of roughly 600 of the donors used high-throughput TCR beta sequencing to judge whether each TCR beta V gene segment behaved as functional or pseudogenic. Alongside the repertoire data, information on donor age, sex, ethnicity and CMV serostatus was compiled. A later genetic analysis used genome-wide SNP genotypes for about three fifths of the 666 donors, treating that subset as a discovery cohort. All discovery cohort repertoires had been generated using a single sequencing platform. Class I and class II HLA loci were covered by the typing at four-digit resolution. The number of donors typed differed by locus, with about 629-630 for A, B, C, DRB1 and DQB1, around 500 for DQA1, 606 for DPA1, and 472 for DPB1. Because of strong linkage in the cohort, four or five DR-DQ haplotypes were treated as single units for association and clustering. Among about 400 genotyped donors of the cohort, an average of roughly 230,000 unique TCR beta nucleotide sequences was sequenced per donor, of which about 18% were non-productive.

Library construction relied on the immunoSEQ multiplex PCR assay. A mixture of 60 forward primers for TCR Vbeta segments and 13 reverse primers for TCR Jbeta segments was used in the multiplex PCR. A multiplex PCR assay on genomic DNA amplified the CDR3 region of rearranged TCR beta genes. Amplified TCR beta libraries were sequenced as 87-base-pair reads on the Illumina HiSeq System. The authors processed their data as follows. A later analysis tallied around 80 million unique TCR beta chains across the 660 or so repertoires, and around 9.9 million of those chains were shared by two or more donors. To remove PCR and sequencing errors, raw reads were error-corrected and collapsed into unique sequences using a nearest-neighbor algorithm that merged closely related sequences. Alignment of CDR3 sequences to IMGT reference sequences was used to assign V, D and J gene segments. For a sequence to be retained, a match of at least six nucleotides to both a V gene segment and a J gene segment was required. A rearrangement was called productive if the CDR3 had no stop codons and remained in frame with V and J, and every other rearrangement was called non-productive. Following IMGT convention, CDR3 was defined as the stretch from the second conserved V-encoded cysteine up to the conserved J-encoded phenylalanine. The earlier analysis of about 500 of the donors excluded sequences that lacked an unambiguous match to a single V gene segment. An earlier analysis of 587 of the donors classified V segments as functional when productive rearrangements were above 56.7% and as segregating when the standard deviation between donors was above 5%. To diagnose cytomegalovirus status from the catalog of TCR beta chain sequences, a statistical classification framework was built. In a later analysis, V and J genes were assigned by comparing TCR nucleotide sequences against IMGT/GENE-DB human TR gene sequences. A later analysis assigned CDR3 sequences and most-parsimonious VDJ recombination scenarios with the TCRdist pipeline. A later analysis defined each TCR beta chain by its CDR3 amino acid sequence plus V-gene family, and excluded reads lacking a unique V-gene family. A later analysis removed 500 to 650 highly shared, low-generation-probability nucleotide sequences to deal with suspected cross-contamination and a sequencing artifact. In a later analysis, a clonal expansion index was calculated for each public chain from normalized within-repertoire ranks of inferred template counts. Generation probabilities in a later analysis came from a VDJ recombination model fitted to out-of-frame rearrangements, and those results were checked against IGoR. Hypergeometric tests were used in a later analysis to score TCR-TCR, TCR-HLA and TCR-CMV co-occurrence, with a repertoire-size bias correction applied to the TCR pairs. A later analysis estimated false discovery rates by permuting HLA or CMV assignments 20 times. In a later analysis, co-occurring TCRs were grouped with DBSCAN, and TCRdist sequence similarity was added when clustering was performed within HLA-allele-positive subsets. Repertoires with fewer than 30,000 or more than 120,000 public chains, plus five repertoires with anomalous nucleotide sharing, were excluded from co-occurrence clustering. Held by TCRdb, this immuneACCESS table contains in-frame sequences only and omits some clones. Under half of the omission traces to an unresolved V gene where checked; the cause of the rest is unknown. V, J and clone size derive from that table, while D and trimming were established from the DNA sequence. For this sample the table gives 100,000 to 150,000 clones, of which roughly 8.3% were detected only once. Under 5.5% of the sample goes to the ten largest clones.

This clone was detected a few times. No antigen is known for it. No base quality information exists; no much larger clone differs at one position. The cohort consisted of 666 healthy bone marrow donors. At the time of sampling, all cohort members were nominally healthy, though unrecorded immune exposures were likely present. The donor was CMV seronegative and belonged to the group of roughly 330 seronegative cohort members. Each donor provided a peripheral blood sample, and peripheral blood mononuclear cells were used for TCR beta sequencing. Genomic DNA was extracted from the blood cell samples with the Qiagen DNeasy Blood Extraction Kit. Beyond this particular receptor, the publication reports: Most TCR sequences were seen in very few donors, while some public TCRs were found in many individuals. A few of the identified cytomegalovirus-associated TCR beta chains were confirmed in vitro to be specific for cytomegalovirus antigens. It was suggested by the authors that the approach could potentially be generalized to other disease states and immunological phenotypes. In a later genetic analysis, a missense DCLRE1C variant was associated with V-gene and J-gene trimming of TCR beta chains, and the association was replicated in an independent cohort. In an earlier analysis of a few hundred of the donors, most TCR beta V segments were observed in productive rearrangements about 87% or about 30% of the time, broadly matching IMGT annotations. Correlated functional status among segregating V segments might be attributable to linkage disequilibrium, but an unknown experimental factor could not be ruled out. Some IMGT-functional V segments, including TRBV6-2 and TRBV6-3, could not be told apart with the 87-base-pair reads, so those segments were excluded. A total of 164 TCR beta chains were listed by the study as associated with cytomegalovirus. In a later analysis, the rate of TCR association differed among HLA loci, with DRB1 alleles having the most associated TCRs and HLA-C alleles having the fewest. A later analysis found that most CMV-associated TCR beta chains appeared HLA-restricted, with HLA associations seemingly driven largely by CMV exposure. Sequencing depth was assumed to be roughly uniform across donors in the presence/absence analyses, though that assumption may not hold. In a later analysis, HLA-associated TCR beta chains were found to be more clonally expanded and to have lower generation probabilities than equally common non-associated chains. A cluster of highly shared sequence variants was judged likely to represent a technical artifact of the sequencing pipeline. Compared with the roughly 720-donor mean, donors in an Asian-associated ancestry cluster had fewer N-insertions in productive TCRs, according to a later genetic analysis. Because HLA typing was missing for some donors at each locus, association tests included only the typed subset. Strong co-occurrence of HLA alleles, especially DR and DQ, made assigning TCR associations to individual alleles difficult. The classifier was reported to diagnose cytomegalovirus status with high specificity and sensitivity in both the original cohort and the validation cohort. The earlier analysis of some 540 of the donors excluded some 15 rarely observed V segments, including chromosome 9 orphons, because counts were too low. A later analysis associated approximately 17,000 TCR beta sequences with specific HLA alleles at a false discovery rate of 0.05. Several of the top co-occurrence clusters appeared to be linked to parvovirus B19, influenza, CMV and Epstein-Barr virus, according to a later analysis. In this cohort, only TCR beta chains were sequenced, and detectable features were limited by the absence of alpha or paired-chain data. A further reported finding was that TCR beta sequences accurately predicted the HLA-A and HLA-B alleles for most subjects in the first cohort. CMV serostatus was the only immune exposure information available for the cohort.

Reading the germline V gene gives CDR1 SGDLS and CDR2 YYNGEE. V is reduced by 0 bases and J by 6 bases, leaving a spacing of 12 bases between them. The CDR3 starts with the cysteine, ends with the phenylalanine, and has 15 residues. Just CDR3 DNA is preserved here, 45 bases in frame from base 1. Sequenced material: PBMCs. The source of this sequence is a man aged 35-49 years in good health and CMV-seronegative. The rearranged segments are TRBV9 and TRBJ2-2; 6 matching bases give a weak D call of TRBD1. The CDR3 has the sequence CASSVADRTAGELFF. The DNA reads TGTGCCAGCAGCGTAGCTGACAGGACGGCCGGGGAGCTGTTTTTT.